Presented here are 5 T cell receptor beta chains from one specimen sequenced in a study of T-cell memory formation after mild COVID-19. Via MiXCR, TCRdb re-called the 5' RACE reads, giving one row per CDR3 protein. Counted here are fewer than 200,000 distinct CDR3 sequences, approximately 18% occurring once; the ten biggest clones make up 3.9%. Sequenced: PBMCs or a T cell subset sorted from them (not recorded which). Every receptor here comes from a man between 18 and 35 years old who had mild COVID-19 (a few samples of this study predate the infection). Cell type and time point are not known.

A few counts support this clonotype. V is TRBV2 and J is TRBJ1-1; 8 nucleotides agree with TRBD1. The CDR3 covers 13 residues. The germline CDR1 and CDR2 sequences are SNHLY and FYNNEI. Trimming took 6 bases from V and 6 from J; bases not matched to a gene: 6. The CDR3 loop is CASRKTGGAEAFF. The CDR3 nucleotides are TGTGCCAGCAGAAAAACAGGGGGGGCTGAAGCTTTCTTT.

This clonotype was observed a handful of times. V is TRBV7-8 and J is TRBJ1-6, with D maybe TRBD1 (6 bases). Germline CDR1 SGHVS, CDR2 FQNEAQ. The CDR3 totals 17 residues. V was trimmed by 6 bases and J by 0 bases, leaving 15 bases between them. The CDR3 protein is CASSPHRDSSYNSPLHF. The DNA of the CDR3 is TGTGCCAGCAGTCCGCACAGGGATTCCTCCTATAATTCACCCCTCCACTTT.

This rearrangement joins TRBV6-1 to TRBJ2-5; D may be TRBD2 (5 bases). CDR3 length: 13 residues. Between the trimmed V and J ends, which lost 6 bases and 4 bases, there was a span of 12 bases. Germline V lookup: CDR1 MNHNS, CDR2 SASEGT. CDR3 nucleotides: TGTGCCAGCAGGCCGGCAACTAGAGAGACCCAGTACTTC. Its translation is CASRPATRETQYF.

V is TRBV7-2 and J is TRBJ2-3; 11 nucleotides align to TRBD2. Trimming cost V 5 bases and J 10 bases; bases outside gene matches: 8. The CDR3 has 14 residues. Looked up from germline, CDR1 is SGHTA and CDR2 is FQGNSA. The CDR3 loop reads CASSPRLAGTPQYF. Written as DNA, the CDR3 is TGTGCCAGCAGCCCCCGACTAGCGGGGACGCCGCAGTATTTT.

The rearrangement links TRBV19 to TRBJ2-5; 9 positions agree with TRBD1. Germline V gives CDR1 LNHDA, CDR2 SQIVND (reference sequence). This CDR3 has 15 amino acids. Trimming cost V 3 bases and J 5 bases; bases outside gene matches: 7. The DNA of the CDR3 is TGTGCCAGTAGTATGCCAGCCGGGACAGGGGAGACCCAGTACTTC. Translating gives CASSMPAGTGETQYF.